Below are 6 T cell receptor beta chains sequenced from a single sample in a study of technical replicates of blood from a handful of donors. Some clones are missing from TCRdb's copy, which holds only in-frame ones; the method was immunoSEQ multiplex PCR. The data hold 75,000 to 100,000 clones, with around 94% observed a single time. Sequencing was done on a sample of T cells isolated from PBMCs. Receptor source: a human donor in good health.

This clone came up once. V and J are TRBV4-2 and TRBJ2-1; D is perhaps TRBD1 (5 bases). Deletions cut 6 bases from V and 0 bases from J, with 18 bases between. Per germline, CDR1 LGHNA and CDR2 YNFKEQ. The CDR3 spans 17 residues. CDR3 sequence reads: CASSYEGAPSSYNEQFF. The CDR3 region has the DNA TGTGCCAGCAGTTACGAAGGGGCGCCGAGCTCCTACAATGAGCAGTTCTTC.

The CDR3 is CASSARGVGNTEAFF. For the CDR3, the DNA is TGTGCCAGCAGTGCCAGGGGGGTGGGGAACACTGAAGCTTTCTTT. The chain couples TRBV6-1 to TRBJ1-1; 7 bases map to TRBD1. The CDR3 is made up of 15 amino acids. Germline assignment: CDR1 MNHNS and CDR2 SASEGT. V gave up 4 bases and J gave up 1 base; unmatched junction bases: 6.

J is TRBJ1-5 and V is TRBV4-1; 9 nucleotides match TRBD1. The CDR3 runs 17 residues. The trim removed 6 bases at V and 4 bases at J, leaving 13 bases unmatched. From germline, CDR1 is MGHRA and CDR2 YSYEKL. The CDR3 here is CASSYTPDRGLNQPQHF. The CDR3 bases are TGCGCCAGCAGTTACACCCCTGACAGGGGGTTAAATCAGCCCCAGCATTTT.

The chain carries TRBV7-3 and TRBJ2-2, with unresolved D. Germline V gene lookup returns CDR1 SGHTA and CDR2 FQGTGA. V was clipped by 4 bases and J by 4 bases, with 4 bases between them. The CDR3 has 12 amino acids. CDR3: CASSSITGELFF. Written as DNA, the CDR3 is TGTGCCAGCAGCTCAATCACCGGGGAGCTGTTTTTT.

This chain joins TRBV27 and TRBJ1-5; possibly TRBD1 for D (5 bases). The CDR3 loop spans 16 amino acids. Germline CDR1 MNHEY, CDR2 SMNVEV (reference sequence). Trimming took off 3 bases at V and 4 bases at J, with 16 bases between the two ends. In DNA, the CDR3 is TGTGCCAGCAGTTTTCGACGACAGTTTGGGAATCAGCCCCAGCATTTT. Amino acids: CASSFRRQFGNQPQHF.

The V call is TRBV18, the J call TRBJ1-2; 7 bases are a match to TRBD1. In germline, CDR1 is KGHSH, CDR2 LQKENI. The CDR3 contains 18 residues. J lost 4 bases, V lost 3 bases, and 17 bases had no gene match. CDR3 protein: CASSPISNPGQKGYGYTF. The CDR3 nucleotides read TGTGCCAGCTCACCCATCTCGAACCCGGGACAGAAAGGCTATGGCTACACCTTC.